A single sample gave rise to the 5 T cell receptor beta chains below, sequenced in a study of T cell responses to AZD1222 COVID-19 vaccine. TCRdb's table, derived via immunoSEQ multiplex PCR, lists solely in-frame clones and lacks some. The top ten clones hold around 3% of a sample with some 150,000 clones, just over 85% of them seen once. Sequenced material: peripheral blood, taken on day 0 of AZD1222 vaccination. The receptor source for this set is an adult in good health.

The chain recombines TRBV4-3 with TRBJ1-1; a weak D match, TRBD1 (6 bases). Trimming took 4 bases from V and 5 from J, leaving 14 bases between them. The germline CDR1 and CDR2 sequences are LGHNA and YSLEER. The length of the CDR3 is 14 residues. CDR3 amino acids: CASSLRGGITEAFF. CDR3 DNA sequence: TGCGCCAGCAGCCTAAGGGGGGGCATAACTGAAGCTTTCTTT.

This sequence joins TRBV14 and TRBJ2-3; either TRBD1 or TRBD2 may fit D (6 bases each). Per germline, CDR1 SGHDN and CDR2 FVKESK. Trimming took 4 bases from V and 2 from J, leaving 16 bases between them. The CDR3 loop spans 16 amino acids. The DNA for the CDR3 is TGTGCCAGCAGCCCAAGCCGGGGGCCGTCCACAGATACGCAGTATTTT. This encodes CASSPSRGPSTDTQYF. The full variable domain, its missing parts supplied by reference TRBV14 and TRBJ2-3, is EAGVTQFPSHSVIEKGQTVTLRCDPISGHDNLYWYRRVMGKEIKFLLHFVKESKQDESGMPNNRFLAERTGGTYSTLKVQPAELEDSGVYFCASSPSRGPSTDTQYFGPGTRLTVL.

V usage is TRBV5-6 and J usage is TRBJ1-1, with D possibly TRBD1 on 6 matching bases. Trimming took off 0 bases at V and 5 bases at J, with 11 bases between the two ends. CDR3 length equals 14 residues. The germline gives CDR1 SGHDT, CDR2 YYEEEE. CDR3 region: CASSLVGGWTEAFF. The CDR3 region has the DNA TGTGCCAGCAGCTTGGTCGGGGGCTGGACTGAAGCTTTCTTT.

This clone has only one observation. The DNA for the CDR3 is TGCGCCAGCAGCTTGCGGGGGGCAGACTATGGCTACACCTTC. This codes for CASSLRGADYGYTF. V gene TRBV5-1 combines with J gene TRBJ1-2; possible D gene TRBD1, 6 bases. Germline V gene lookup returns CDR1 SGHRS and CDR2 YFSETQ. The CDR3 totals 14 residues. V was shortened by 1 base and J by 3 bases, with 10 bases between the two germline ends.

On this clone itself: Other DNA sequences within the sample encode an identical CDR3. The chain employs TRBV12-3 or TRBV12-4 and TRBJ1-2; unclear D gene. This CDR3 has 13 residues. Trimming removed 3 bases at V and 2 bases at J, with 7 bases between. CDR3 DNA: TGTGCCAGCAGTTTGGGAGCAAACTATGGCTACACCTTC. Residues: CASSLGANYGYTF.